This T cell receptor beta chain stems from a study of cytomegalovirus exposure and HLA in healthy donors. About the research overall: The roughly 120 validation repertoires used the same platform as the approximately 700 first-cohort repertoires (as reported by a later analysis).

Among the approximately 130 subjects of the validation cohort, separate from the 666-subject first cohort, were the donors. In germline, CDR1 is LNHDA, CDR2 SQIVND (reference sequence). The CDR3 length is 15 residues. Trimming took off 1 base at V and 3 bases at J, with 12 bases between the two ends. This clone was seen a handful of times. Its target is not known. Generated by immunoSEQ multiplex PCR, the TCRdb table keeps only in-frame clones and is missing some. The sample comprises approximately 170,000 clones, about 89% of which are singletons, and around 3% rests with the top ten. Study-level findings and limits: The investigators catalogued about 170 TCR beta chains as cytomegalovirus-associated.

This receptor was obtained from a woman between 18 and 30 years old in good health and CMV-seropositive. The sequenced sample was PBMCs. The rearrangement uses TRBV19 and TRBJ1-2; D not certain. This chain's CDR3 is CASSIVFGGDYGYTF. Here the CDR3 DNA reads TGTGCCAGTAGTATAGTCTTCGGCGGGGACTATGGCTACACCTTC.